This TCR beta chain was retrieved from a study of blood T cell repertoires in COVID-19. Study-wide context: Samples representing acute and convalescent COVID-19 were sourced from the United States, Italy and Spain. From T cells, B-cell-depleted T cells, or PBMCs came the material, which was cDNA or gDNA.

As originally analysed: Using reference gene primer amplification, nucleated cell counts were estimated. The table came from immunoSEQ multiplex PCR; TCRdb's copy has only in-frame clones and leaves some out. D and trimming come from the DNA, and the V and J calls and clone size come from that table. In the table there are 130,000 or so clones, 70% to 90% of which are singletons. There are a few counts of this clone. Sequencing input: peripheral blood. The receptor was derived from a man in his sixties with acute or convalescent COVID-19.

The CDR3 bases are TGTGCCCCCCGGACAGGGGTCAGAAAGTACCAAGAGACCCAGTACTTC. Translation: CAPRTGVRKYQETQYF. This chain links TRBV27 with TRBJ2-5; 9 bases are a match to TRBD1. V lost 11 bases, J lost 0 bases, and 13 bases stayed unmatched. The length of the CDR3 is 16 residues. CDR1 MNHEY and CDR2 SMNVEV come from the germline V gene (reference sequence).